These 22 T cell receptor beta chains came from one sample sequenced in a study of CD8 T cells in Susac syndrome. A quantity of roughly 0.5 to 1 ug RNA underwent reverse transcription using random hexamers. TCRdb reprocessed the immunoSEQ multiplex PCR reads via MiXCR and lists one record per CDR3 protein. The profile covers fewer than 95,000 distinct CDR3 sequences, with around 96% appearing a single time and 0.5% to 0.8% taken by the ten largest. Sequenced material: CD8+ T cells from PBMCs. Receptor source: a human donor with Susac syndrome.

The V call is TRBV7-2, the J call TRBJ1-1, with 8 bases matching TRBD1. V gave up 5 bases and J gave up 3 bases; unmatched junction bases: 5. The CDR3 spans 14 residues. Germline V gives CDR1 SGHTA, CDR2 FQGNSA. This chain's CDR3 is CASSRIQGDTEAFF. CDR3 DNA: TGTGCCAGCAGCCGGATACAGGGGGACACTGAAGCTTTCTTT.

This rearrangement joins TRBV7-9 to TRBJ2-6, with 9 bases lining up with TRBD1. This CDR3 has 18 amino acids. Germline V gives CDR1 SEHNR, CDR2 FQNEAQ (reference sequence). Trimming took 4 bases from V and 4 from J; bases not matched to a gene: 11. CDR3 amino acids: CASSSPYRGRKGANVLTF. Written as DNA, the CDR3 is TGTGCCAGCAGCTCTCCTTACAGGGGGCGAAAAGGGGCCAACGTCCTGACTTTC.

This chain connects TRBV6-5 to TRBJ2-7; TRBD2 agrees at 9 bases. V was pared by 6 bases and J by 4 bases, with 4 bases of the junction left unmatched. The CDR3 sequence is 13 residues long. The germline gives CDR1 MNHEY, CDR2 SVGAGI. The DNA of the CDR3 is TGTGCCAGCAGCCGACTAGCGGAATACGAGCAGTACTTC. This codes for CASSRLAEYEQYF.

This chain uses TRBV27 with TRBJ1-1; TRBD1 is a possible D gene (5 bases). This CDR3 spans 14 amino acids. Deletions cut 3 bases from V and 0 bases from J, with 8 bases between. Germline V lookup: CDR1 MNHEY, CDR2 SMNVEV (reference sequence). The chain's CDR3 is CASSFNRLNTEAFF. The CDR3 DNA reads as TGTGCCAGCAGTTTTAACAGGCTGAACACTGAAGCTTTCTTT.

The chain recombines TRBV20-1 with TRBJ2-1; 8 bases match TRBD1. Trimming at V came to 0 bases and at J to 9 bases, leaving 16 bases not matched to a gene. CDR3 length: 17 residues. The germline gives CDR1 DFQATT, CDR2 SNEGSKA (reference sequence). The CDR3 protein is CSARDSDRASWYGEQFF. The CDR3 DNA follows: TGCAGTGCTAGAGATTCGGACAGGGCGTCTTGGTATGGTGAGCAGTTCTTC.

CDR3 bases: TGTGCCAGCAGCTTACCGGCAGGTCAAGAGCAGTACTTC. Residues: CASSLPAGQEQYF. The chain combines TRBV7-8 with TRBJ2-7; D call uncertain. V lost 2 bases and J 7 bases, leaving 12 bases between the germline ends. The germline V gene has CDR1 SGHVS and CDR2 FQNEAQ. The CDR3 extends over 13 amino acids.

This clonotype was seen once. J is TRBJ2-5 and V is TRBV5-5, with D unresolved. Trimming removed 4 bases at V and 5 bases at J, with 9 bases between. The germline V gene has CDR1 SGHKS and CDR2 YYEKEE (reference sequence). The CDR3 is made up of 12 amino acids. Here the CDR3 DNA reads TGTGCCAGCAGCGCATCAGCGGAGACCCAGTACTTC. It translates to CASSASAETQYF.

The rearrangement links TRBV27 to TRBJ1-4, with no clear D. Germline V gene lookup returns CDR1 MNHEY and CDR2 SMNVEV (reference sequence). The CDR3 length is 14 residues. V was cut by 5 bases and J by 8 bases, with 15 bases left in between. CDR3 nucleotides: TGTGCCAGCAGTAGGATTAGGTTAGGAGAAAAACTGTTTTTT. Translating it yields CASSRIRLGEKLFF.

V usage is TRBV10-3 and J usage is TRBJ2-5; D uncertain. V gave up 3 bases and J gave up 2 bases, with 10 bases separating them. Germline CDR1 reads ENHRY; CDR2 reads SYGVKD. CDR3 size: 14 residues. CDR3: CAISEGRRQETQYF. In DNA form, the CDR3 reads TGTGCCATCAGTGAAGGGCGGAGACAAGAGACCCAGTACTTC.

This rearrangement joins TRBV6-5 to TRBJ2-1; 8 bases match TRBD2. V lost 1 base and J lost 8; bases outside the gene matches: 7. The germline CDR1 and CDR2 sequences are MNHEY and SVGAGI. There are 15 residues in the CDR3. CDR3 region: CASSYFAGGLDEQFF. Written as DNA, the CDR3 is TGTGCCAGCAGTTACTTCGCGGGGGGCCTCGATGAGCAGTTCTTC.

The rearrangement uses TRBV19 and TRBJ2-5, with D hard to call. Germline V gene lookup returns CDR1 LNHDA and CDR2 SQIVND (reference sequence). The CDR3 covers 15 residues. Trimming left V 5 bases short and J 2 bases short, with 15 bases between. The CDR3: CASSERHGSQETQYF. CDR3 nucleotide sequence: TGTGCCAGTAGTGAGCGACACGGGTCACAAGAGACCCAGTACTTC.

The V and J genes are TRBV29-1 and TRBJ1-1; D remains ambiguous. V was shortened by 4 bases and J by 0 bases, with 9 bases between the two germline ends. Germline-derived CDR1 and CDR2 are SQVTM and ANQGSEA. CDR3 length: 13 residues. CDR3 sequence: CSVAVTVNTEAFF. In nucleotides, the CDR3 is TGCAGCGTTGCGGTGACGGTGAACACTGAAGCTTTCTTT.

The chain links TRBV3-1 to TRBJ1-6; TRBD1 might be the D (6 bases). In germline, CDR1 is LGHDT, CDR2 YNNKEL (reference sequence). V was trimmed by 3 bases and J by 5 bases, leaving 8 bases between them. The CDR3 is 14 residues long. The CDR3 DNA follows: TGTGCCAGCAGCCACAGGACAGATAATTCACCCCTCCACTTT. The encoded protein is CASSHRTDNSPLHF. Filled out from reference TRBV3-1 and TRBJ1-6, the complete variable domain reads DTAVSQTPKYLVTQMGNDKSIKCEQNLGHDTMYWYKQDSKKFLKIMFSYNNKELIINETVPNRFSPKSPDKAHLNLHINSLELGDSAVYFCASSHRTDNSPLHFGNGTRLTVT.

The chain joins TRBV30 to TRBJ1-1, with a possible D match to TRBD1 (5 bases). Per the germline V gene, CDR1 is GTSNPN and CDR2 is SVGIG (reference sequence). This CDR3 has 13 amino acids. V dropped 3 bases and J dropped 1 base, with 9 bases sitting between them. Here the CDR3 reads CAWRPGRNTEAFF. In nucleotides, the CDR3 is TGTGCCTGGAGGCCAGGGAGGAACACTGAAGCTTTCTTT.

The rearrangement uses TRBV12-3 or TRBV12-4 and TRBJ1-2; D call uncertain. The CDR3 extends over 14 amino acids. V shed 1 base and J shed 7 bases, with 13 bases lying between them. The CDR3 nucleotides are TGTGCCAGCAGTTTAGGTCCGATCGGCCCTGGCTACACCTTC. Protein sequence: CASSLGPIGPGYTF.

J is TRBJ1-2 and V is TRBV29-1; 7 bases match TRBD1. This CDR3 comprises 14 residues. V shed 2 bases, J shed 2 bases, and the junction held 5 bases outside the gene matches. From germline, CDR1 is SQVTM and CDR2 ANQGSEA. CDR3 nucleotides: TGCAGCGTTGAAAGACAGGGTCGCAACTATGGCTACACCTTC. Its translation: CSVERQGRNYGYTF.

The V and J genes are TRBV20-1 and TRBJ2-5; tentatively, D is TRBD1 (6 bases). The CDR3 length is 14 residues. The germline V gene has CDR1 DFQATT and CDR2 SNEGSKA (reference sequence). Trimming took off 6 bases at V and 4 bases at J, with 18 bases between the two ends. The CDR3 DNA reads TGCAGTGCACCGAGACCGGGACACTTAGAGACCCAGTACTTC. This encodes CSAPRPGHLETQYF.

This chain connects TRBV20-1 to TRBJ2-1; unclear D gene. The CDR3 extends over 14 amino acids. Deletions cut 3 bases from V and 12 bases from J, with 21 bases between. Germline V gives CDR1 DFQATT, CDR2 SNEGSKA (reference sequence). The CDR3 DNA reads TGCAGTGCTAGCCCGACCCAACCCCGGGCCAGGCAGTTCTTC. It encodes CSASPTQPRARQFF.

Concerning this clonotype itself: At one of its ends the junction is not consistent with the germline gene, which may arise from a read error. The V call is TRBV2, the J call TRBJ1-2; tentatively, D is TRBD1 (6 bases). CDR1 SNHLY and CDR2 FYNNEI come from the germline V gene. The length of the CDR3 is 15 residues. CDR3 sequence reads: CASSEAGARNYGYTF. The CDR3 region has the DNA TGTGCCAGCAGCGAAGCAGGGGCTAGAAACTATGGCTACACCTTC.

This clonotype was observed once. This chain uses TRBV7-9 with TRBJ2-1; D is uncertain. The V end was cut by 0 bases, the J end by 6 bases, with 6 bases between. The CDR3 is 13 amino acids. Looked up from germline, CDR1 is SEHNR and CDR2 is FQNEAQ (reference sequence). CDR3 nucleotides: TGTGCCAGCAGCTTAGCGGTAGGCAATGAGCAGTTCTTC. It yields the protein CASSLAVGNEQFF.

The CDR3 DNA is TGTGCCAGCAGCTTAGAAAGGGAGCAGTACTTC. This encodes CASSLEREQYF. The chain couples TRBV7-2 to TRBJ2-7; the D is unclear. CDR3 length: 11 residues. Trimming shortened V by 1 base and J by 7 bases, and 5 bases separated the two germline ends. From germline, CDR1 is SGHTA and CDR2 FQGNSA. The variable domain in full, with the rest retrieved from reference TRBV7-2 and TRBJ2-7, is GAGVSQSPSNKVTEKGKDVELRCDPISGHTALYWYRQSLGQGLEFLIYFQGNSAPDKSGLPSDRFSAERTGGSVSTLTIQRTQQEDSAVYLCASSLEREQYFGPGTRLTVT.

This chain uses TRBV5-1 with TRBJ1-1; D may be TRBD1 (5 bases). There are 15 residues in the CDR3. The germline V gene has CDR1 SGHRS and CDR2 YFSETQ. Trimming removed 0 bases at V and 7 bases at J, with 16 bases between. The chain's CDR3 is CASSLAGGSINEAFF. In DNA, the CDR3 is TGCGCCAGCAGCTTGGCTGGGGGATCAATCAATGAAGCTTTCTTT. Full variable domain (remainder filled in from reference TRBV5-1 and TRBJ1-1): KAGVTQTPRYLIKTRGQQVTLSCSPISGHRSVSWYQQTPGQGLQFLFEYFSETQRNKGNFPGRFSGRQFSNSRSEMNVSTLELGDSALYLCASSLAGGSINEAFFGQGTRLTVV.